This is a list of T cell receptor beta chains from one sample in a study of blood T cell repertoires in COVID-19. The repertoire was sequenced with immunoSEQ multiplex PCR; TCRdb's copy has only in-frame clones and lacks some. Among approximately 170,000 clones, about 82% were seen once, and the ten largest hold roughly 8.1%. The sample was peripheral blood. The source is an elderly woman with COVID-19, enrolled during active disease. The CDR3 runs from the conserved cysteine through the conserved F or W. D genes are given only for firm matches. A row's size may be missing; if present it is once, few, many or a size class.

CDR3: CASSVGPTSGNTGELFF; DNA: TGTGCCAGCAGTGTGGGTCCGACTAGCGGGAACACCGGGGAGCTGTTTTTT; D: TRBD2; V: TRBV6-1; J: TRBJ2-2; size: .
CDR3: CASSFQWTQYF; DNA: TGTGCCAGCAGTTTTCAGTGGACCCAGTACTTC; D: .; V: TRBV6-2/TRBV6-3; J: TRBJ2-5; size: .
CDR3: CASSPDRGAYGYTF; DNA: TGCGCCAGCAGCCCGGACAGGGGGGCCTATGGCTACACCTTC; D: TRBD1; V: TRBV5-1; J: TRBJ1-2; size: .
CDR3: CAGSRGAPPDTQYF; DNA: TGTGCCGGATCGCGGGGGGCTCCCCCAGATACGCAGTATTTT; D: TRBD2; V: TRBV2; J: TRBJ2-3; size: .
CDR3: CASSPSREGRNEQFF; DNA: TGTGCCAGCAGCCCTAGTCGGGAGGGCCGGAATGAGCAGTTCTTC; D: TRBD2; V: TRBV28; J: TRBJ2-1; size: .
CDR3: CASSSVQGINYGYTF; DNA: TGTGCCAGCAGCTCGGTGCAGGGGATAAACTATGGCTACACCTTC; D: .; V: TRBV5-5; J: TRBJ1-2; size: .
CDR3: CASSLLPLEGPNYGYTF; DNA: TGTGCCAGCAGCCTCCTCCCTTTGGAGGGACCTAACTATGGCTACACCTTC; D: .; V: TRBV7-8; J: TRBJ1-2; size: .
CDR3: CASRGEGGQPQHF; DNA: TGTGCCAGCAGGGGGGAGGGTGGTCAGCCCCAGCATTTT; D: .; V: TRBV28; J: TRBJ1-5; size: .
CDR3: CASSSDRGNEQFF; DNA: TGCGCCAGCAGCTCAGACAGGGGCAATGAGCAGTTCTTC; D: TRBD1; V: TRBV5-1; J: TRBJ2-1; size: .
CDR3: CASSQDSSYNEQFF; DNA: TGCGCCAGCAGCCAAGACAGCTCCTACAATGAGCAGTTCTTC; D: .; V: TRBV4-1; J: TRBJ2-1; size: .
CDR3: CASSQQGARTEAFF; DNA: TGTGCCAGCAGCCAGCAGGGGGCGCGCACTGAAGCTTTCTTT; D: TRBD1; V: TRBV5-4; J: TRBJ1-1; size: .
CDR3: CASSLEQGGAGELFF; DNA: TGCGCCAGCAGCTTGGAACAGGGGGGAGCCGGGGAGCTGTTTTTT; D: TRBD1; V: TRBV5-1; J: TRBJ2-2; size: .
CDR3: CASSQGGYEAFF; DNA: TGTGCCAGCAGCCAAGGAGGGTATGAAGCTTTCTTT; D: .; V: TRBV3-1/TRBV3-2; J: TRBJ1-1; size: .
CDR3: CATTGGSGTGDYEQYF; DNA: TGTGCCACAACAGGGGGGTCCGGGACAGGGGACTACGAGCAGTACTTC; D: TRBD1; V: TRBV2; J: TRBJ2-7; size: .
CDR3: CASSFLRGGRLVNTGELFF; DNA: TGTGCCAGCAGCTTCCTACGTGGCGGGAGGTTAGTGAACACCGGGGAGCTGTTTTTT; D: TRBD2; V: TRBV28; J: TRBJ2-2; size: .
CDR3: CASTLRGLSYEQYF; DNA: TGTGCCAGCACCCTCCGGGGTCTTAGCTACGAGCAGTACTTC; D: .; V: TRBV2; J: TRBJ2-7; size: .
CDR3: CASSQGSSYEQYF; DNA: TGTGCCAGCAGCCAAGGGAGCTCCTACGAGCAGTACTTC; D: .; V: TRBV3-1/TRBV3-2; J: TRBJ2-7; size: .
CDR3: CASSIAGNSPLHF; DNA: TGTGCCAGTAGTATAGCGGGGAATTCACCCCTCCACTTT; D: .; V: TRBV19; J: TRBJ1-6; size: once
CDR3: CASRPLAGISWEQYF; DNA: TGTGCCAGCAGACCACTGGCAGGTATCTCTTGGGAGCAGTACTTC; D: .; V: TRBV2; J: TRBJ2-7; size: .
CDR3: CASSLGQGSGELFF; DNA: TGTGCTAGCAGCTTAGGACAGGGGTCCGGGGAGCTGTTTTTT; D: TRBD1; V: TRBV7-7; J: TRBJ2-2; size: once
CDR3: CASSLPSGTTNEQFF; DNA: TGTGCCAGCAGCCTGCCGTCCGGGACTACCAATGAGCAGTTCTTC; D: TRBD2; V: TRBV3-1/TRBV3-2; J: TRBJ2-1; size: .
CDR3: CASSVASGELFF; DNA: TGTGCCAGCAGCGTAGCTTCGGGGGAGCTGTTTTTT; D: .; V: TRBV9; J: TRBJ2-2; size: .
CDR3: CATGTRVLGEQFF; DNA: TGTGCCACCGGGACTAGGGTTTTAGGTGAGCAGTTCTTC; D: TRBD2; V: TRBV24-1; J: TRBJ2-1; size: .
CDR3: CASSLFPLSGNTIYF; DNA: TGTGCCAGCAGCTTGTTCCCCCTCTCTGGAAACACCATATATTTT; D: .; V: TRBV11-2; J: TRBJ1-3; size: .
CDR3: CASSPDRGGLYEQYF; DNA: TGTGCCAGCAGCCCCGACAGGGGTGGTCTCTACGAGCAGTACTTC; D: TRBD1; V: TRBV7-2; J: TRBJ2-7; size: .
CDR3: CASRLFAGNEQFF; DNA: TGTGCCAGCAGACTCTTCGCGGGGAATGAGCAGTTCTTC; D: .; V: TRBV28; J: TRBJ2-1; size: .
CDR3: CASSPRASGGTDTQYF; DNA: TGTGCCAGCTCACCTCGGGCTAGCGGGGGGACAGATACGCAGTATTTT; D: TRBD2; V: TRBV18; J: TRBJ2-3; size: .
CDR3: CASSPQGTLNTEAFF; DNA: TGTGCCAGCAGCCCTCAAGGGACACTTAACACTGAAGCTTTCTTT; D: .; V: TRBV7-2; J: TRBJ1-1; size: .
CDR3: CASRTRYAYEQYF; DNA: TGTGCCAGCAGGACACGATACGCCTACGAGCAGTACTTC; D: .; V: TRBV9; J: TRBJ2-7; size: few
CDR3: CASSLVGGNQGYTF; DNA: TGTGCCAGCAGCTTAGTCGGGGGAAACCAGGGCTACACCTTC; D: .; V: TRBV7-9; J: TRBJ1-2; size: .
CDR3: CASRGGPSNQPQHF; DNA: TGTGCCAGCAGGGGCGGGCCTAGCAATCAGCCCCAGCATTTT; D: .; V: TRBV25-1; J: TRBJ1-5; size: .
CDR3: CASSRTLMNTEAFF; DNA: TGTGCCAGCAGCCGGACATTAATGAACACTGAAGCTTTCTTT; D: .; V: TRBV3-1/TRBV3-2; J: TRBJ1-1; size: .
CDR3: CASRGTVYNEQFF; DNA: TGTGCCAGCAGGGGGACAGTCTACAATGAGCAGTTCTTC; D: TRBD1; V: TRBV7-3; J: TRBJ2-1; size: .
CDR3: CASSRLTSGNTEAFF; DNA: TGTGCCAGTAGTCGCCTTACGTCGGGAAACACTGAAGCTTTCTTT; D: .; V: TRBV19; J: TRBJ1-1; size: .
CDR3: CASSLGRTQPQHF; DNA: TGTGCCAGCAGCTTAGGGAGGACTCAGCCCCAGCATTTT; D: .; V: TRBV7-3; J: TRBJ1-5; size: few
CDR3: CASRGQGSNQPQHF; DNA: TGTGCCAGCAGGGGACAGGGTAGCAATCAGCCCCAGCATTTT; D: TRBD1; V: TRBV6-5; J: TRBJ1-5; size: .
CDR3: CASSHGTSRGYEQYF; DNA: TGTGCCAGCAGCCACGGGACTAGCCGGGGCTACGAGCAGTACTTC; D: TRBD2; V: TRBV3-1/TRBV3-2; J: TRBJ2-7; size: .
CDR3: CASSISPGPYNEQFF; DNA: TGTGCCAGTAGTATATCGCCAGGGCCTTACAATGAGCAGTTCTTC; D: .; V: TRBV19; J: TRBJ2-1; size: .
CDR3: CASSLGRVGNTIYF; DNA: TGTGCCAGCAGCTTGGGGAGGGTTGGAAACACCATATATTTT; D: .; V: TRBV7-8; J: TRBJ1-3; size: .
CDR3: CASSQEGRGYTF; DNA: TGTGCCAGCAGCCAAGAGGGCCGAGGCTACACCTTC; D: .; V: TRBV3-1/TRBV3-2; J: TRBJ1-2; size: .
CDR3: CASSIVRELFF; DNA: TGTGCCAGCAGTATAGTCAGGGAGCTGTTTTTT; D: .; V: TRBV2; J: TRBJ2-2; size: .
CDR3: CASSQDYLDEQYF; DNA: TGTGCCAGCAGCCAAGATTATTTAGACGAGCAGTACTTC; D: .; V: TRBV3-1/TRBV3-2; J: TRBJ2-7; size: .
CDR3: CASSYSGTGAFF; DNA: TGCGCCAGCAGCTACTCGGGGACAGGAGCTTTCTTT; D: TRBD1; V: TRBV5-1; J: TRBJ1-1; size: .
CDR3: CASSHTGTSVYNEQFF; DNA: TGTGCCAGCAGCCATACCGGGACTAGCGTTTACAATGAGCAGTTCTTC; D: TRBD2; V: TRBV3-1/TRBV3-2; J: TRBJ2-1; size: once
CDR3: CASSLASGGTDTQYF; DNA: TGTGCCAGCAGCTTAGCTAGCGGGGGAACAGATACGCAGTATTTT; D: TRBD2; V: TRBV7-9; J: TRBJ2-3; size: .
CDR3: CASSKDRGSYTF; DNA: TGTGCCAGCAGCAAGGACAGGGGGAGCTACACCTTC; D: TRBD1; V: TRBV7-6; J: TRBJ1-2; size: .
CDR3: CASSVGLAGGPVTTDTQYF; DNA: TGTGCCAGCAGCGTAGGTCTAGCGGGAGGGCCGGTTACCACAGATACGCAGTATTTT; D: TRBD2; V: TRBV9; J: TRBJ2-3; size: .
CDR3: CASSPGLSYGYTF; DNA: TGTGCCAGCAGCCCGGGACTGAGCTATGGCTACACCTTC; D: .; V: TRBV9; J: TRBJ1-2; size: .